The source of this T cell receptor (beta chain) is a study of lymphopenia after photon versus proton radiotherapy. This clone was found once. What it binds is not known. Study findings and constraints: After lymphocyte nadir, photon-treated repertoires showed oligoclonal expansion, especially CD8+ Temra. Post-nadir TCR diversity decline inversely tracked overall survival among those who died.

TCRdb's copy holds only in-frame clones and misses some; the assay was immunoSEQ multiplex PCR. The sample lists some 25,000 clones; more than 90% were seen once. Per the germline V gene, CDR1 is SGHTA and CDR2 is FQGNSA. Trimming cost V 8 bases and J 0 bases, with 16 bases left between them. CDR3 size: 16 residues. The rearrangement uses TRBV7-2 and TRBJ1-4; weak D call: TRBD1 (6 bases). This TCR was sampled from a woman in her fifties or sixties with cholangiocarcinoma. The source material was peripheral blood, sampled from a patient treated with photon-based radiotherapy. CDR3 amino acids: CASGQGGTSTNEKLFF. CDR3 nucleotides: TGTGCCAGCGGGCAGGGAGGGACATCAACTAATGAAAAACTGTTTTTT.